This T cell receptor (beta chain) stems from a study of blood T cells in healthy people across ages. They isolated at least 6 million PBMCs from each sample. The germline V gene has CDR1 SGHVS and CDR2 FQNEAQ. The CDR3 is 13 residues long. Study-level points and caveats: In these data, TCR beta diversity tracked strongly with naive T cell percentage.

For the second PCR, which ran for about 6 to 11 cycles, a sample-barcoded 5' primer and a J-beta primer mix were used. TCRdb re-derived calls from the 5' RACE reads in MiXCR, one entry per CDR3 protein. Here the sample spans about 1,600,000 distinct CDR3 sequences, 42% being singletons. This clonotype occurred once. The antigen remains undetermined. The origin of this receptor is a young woman in good health. This sequence joins TRBV7-8 and TRBJ2-4, with D maybe TRBD2 (6 bases). Near its end, the DNA agrees better with TRBJ2-7, so the J call may be wrong. The source material was blood. CDR3 residues: CASSFRLVSEQYF. As DNA, the CDR3 is TGTGCCAGCAGCTTTAGACTAGTCAGCGAGCAGTACTTC.